Below are 14 T cell receptor beta chains sequenced from a single sample in a study of T cells expressing NK-cell markers. TCRdb reprocessed the 5' RACE reads, keeping one entry per CDR3 protein, no DNA. Here the sample table reports 350,000 to 400,000 distinct CDR3 sequences. Sample: blood T cells: a sorted CD56 or NKG2C T cell subset, CD4+ or CD8+ T cells, or bulk PBMC T cells (not recorded which). Receptors originate from a woman between 50 and 59 years old in good health.

The V and J genes are TRBV20-1 and TRBJ2-3. The CDR3 extends over 14 amino acids. CDR1 is DFQATT, CDR2 SNEGSKA, per germline (reference sequence). Here the CDR3 reads CSVWAPASPDTQYF.

V usage is TRBV11-2 and J usage is TRBJ2-6; TCRdb picks TRBD1, but there is no DNA to check that call. CDR1 is SGHAT and CDR2 is FQNNGV in the germline V gene. CDR3 length: 16 amino acids. CDR3 protein: CASSKGIVTGANVLTF.

The chain joins TRBV12-3 or TRBV12-4 to TRBJ1-1. There are 14 residues in the CDR3. CDR3: CASSLTAMNTEAFF.

The chain links TRBV12-3 or TRBV12-4 to TRBJ2-5; TCRdb reports TRBD1, a call that lacks DNA to check it against. The CDR3 totals 16 residues. CDR3 sequence: CASSLRGQGVQETQYF.

This chain joins TRBV29-1 and TRBJ2-1; the TCRdb D gene call, TRBD2, has no DNA to confirm it. The germline V gene has CDR1 SQVTM and CDR2 ANQGSEA. This CDR3 region has 13 residues. CDR3 loop: CSVGAAGGNEQFF.

This rearrangement joins TRBV4-1 to TRBJ2-2; TCRdb selects TRBD2, and the lack of DNA leaves this call unchecked. The CDR3 runs 16 residues. Germline CDR1 MGHRA, CDR2 YSYEKL. This CDR3 reads CASSQRGREVGGELFF.

The gene calls are TRBV6-6 and TRBJ2-7; TCRdb gives TRBD2 as the D gene, but with no DNA this cannot be confirmed. CDR1 is MNHNY and CDR2 is SVGAGI in the germline V gene (reference sequence). CDR3 size: 17 residues. CDR3: CASSPLAGGFLTYEQYF.

The chain employs TRBV10-3 and TRBJ2-1; TCRdb names TRBD2, which stays unverified in the absence of DNA. The CDR3 is 13 residues long. Germline CDR1 is ENHRY and CDR2 is SYGVKD. The CDR3 reads CAMRASGSDEQFF.

J is TRBJ2-7 and V is TRBV6-5. This CDR3 is built from 14 residues. Germline V lookup: CDR1 MNHEY, CDR2 SVGAGI. CDR3 residues: CASSYEASKREQYF.

CDR3 protein: CASSPIGANVLTF. The V and J genes are TRBV7-9 and TRBJ2-6. The CDR3 totals 13 residues. In germline, CDR1 is SEHNR, CDR2 FQNEAQ (reference sequence).

This chain connects TRBV6-5 to TRBJ2-3; lacking DNA, the TRBD1 call made by TCRdb goes unchecked. Germline CDR1 and CDR2: MNHEY and SVGAGI. This CDR3 is built from 17 residues. The CDR3 protein is CASSYFSGTGVTDTQYF.

The V call is TRBV13, the J call TRBJ1-5; TCRdb selects TRBD1, and the lack of DNA leaves this call unchecked. Germline lookup yields CDR1 PRHDT and CDR2 FYEKMQ (reference sequence). This CDR3 has 15 amino acids. CDR3: CASSLGPGYRQPQHF.

The V gene is TRBV12-3 or TRBV12-4, the J gene TRBJ2-2; the TCRdb call, TRBD1, lacks DNA for checking. The CDR3 extends over 15 amino acids. The CDR3 region is CASSFPPGGTGELFF.

The V and J genes are TRBV12-3 or TRBV12-4 and TRBJ1-5; no DNA is available, so the TRBD1 call from TCRdb remains unchecked. CDR3 length equals 16 residues. The CDR3 loop reads CASSFTRGQGNQPQHF.